This T cell receptor (beta chain) is from a study of T cells in localized non-small cell lung cancer (dated by TCRdb to 2019 to 2021). The study in broad terms: Comparing tumors with uninvolved tumor-adjacent lungs, the study looked at the T cell repertoires of about 240 patients with early-stage NSCLC. The cohort consisted of 236 treatment-naive NSCLC patients whose localized lung tumors had been resected. The mean age of the NSCLC patients was under 70 years, with 120 to 150 men and 110 or so women. What the research found in general, with its limitations: Because the study design was exploratory, TCR variables were selected using unadjusted p-values without false-discovery rate correction. Because multi-region tumor sequencing was not performed, intratumor heterogeneity could not be ruled out. Uninvolved tumor-adjacent lung showed the highest T cell clonality, higher than tumor, which suggests more focused antigenic responses in the adjacent lung. Higher blood T cell density associated with longer overall survival, while higher adjacent-lung clonality associated with shorter survival. A median of roughly 60 of the top 100 tumor clones turned up in the paired uninvolved adjacent lung, and 25 to 30 of those clones also ranked among the top 100 of that same adjacent lung.

The immunoSEQ Assay was used to sequence TCR beta CDR3 regions from DNA. The paper's data handling went like this. To compute T cell density, TCR beta template counts were normalized to usable DNA, which was estimated by amplifying housekeeping genes. Richness was estimated using the preseqR package, with extrapolation to 400,000 templates for PBMC samples and to 120,000 templates for tissue samples. Clonality was calculated as one minus Pielou's evenness. Differential abundance testing on productive amino-acid clonotypes, with a minimum total count of 5 and an alpha of 0.1, was used to identify tissue-enriched TCRs. The Jaccard Index and the Morisita Overlap Index were used to measure repertoire overlap between compartments. GLIPH grouped TCR beta CDR3s together with public tetramer-defined viral CDR3s, and a viral motif had to include at least three viral sequences and show V-gene enrichment. Imported from immuneACCESS, the table was reduced by TCRdb to in-frame sequences with V and J called. These copies leave out some clones; in studies compared against another copy, an unresolved V gene accounts for under half, and the cause of the remainder is not known. Clonal size and the V and J genes are those of that table, whereas D and trimming came from the DNA. The table for this sample lists roughly 27,000 clones; around 93% of them were counted only once. The top ten hold about 28% of the sample.

CDR1 and CDR2 were assigned from the germline V gene as ENHRY and SYGVKD. The junction shows trimming of 2 bases on V and 0 bases on J, plus 7 bases between the germline ends. Inclusive of the bounding cysteine and phenylalanine, the CDR3 is 15 residues long. Only the CDR3 DNA stays, 45 bases, in frame from base 1. At diagnosis, tumor, uninvolved tumor-adjacent lung and peripheral blood were collected and then preserved as a mix of FFPE and fresh-frozen material. Blood samples were analyzed as peripheral blood mononuclear cells for TCR repertoire profiling. In regard to this clone: This clone's antigen is unknown. Base qualities are not recorded, but no much larger clone differs from it by a single base.

This clonotype was obtained from a female donor over 55 with stage I lung adenocarcinoma. The chain employs TRBV10-3 and TRBJ1-4, and TRBD1 may be the D gene, going by 5 matching bases. Source: peripheral blood, taken before any cancer treatment. The base sequence is TGTGCCATCAGTGAGGGGGGTGCAACTAATGAAAAACTGTTTTTT. It encodes CAISEGGATNEKLFF.